A single sample is the source of the 17 T cell receptor beta chains below, sequenced in a study of PD-1 blockade in classical Hodgkin lymphoma. Every patient experienced relapse after autologous stem cell transplantation, and brentuximab vedotin exposure varied. The method was immunoSEQ multiplex PCR; TCRdb's version includes in-frame clones alone and lacks a portion of them. The sample lists about 4,000 clones, roughly 77% occurring once. The input for sequencing was peripheral blood mononuclear cells (PBMCs), taken at baseline. The receptors here all came from a human donor with classical Hodgkin lymphoma.

This sequence joins TRBV28 and TRBJ2-1, with TRBD1 matching 7 bases. Per germline, CDR1 MDHEN and CDR2 SYDVKM. With 7 bases clipped from V and 8 bases from J, the junction kept 2 bases outside the gene matches. CDR3 length: 11 residues. The CDR3 protein is CASTQGDEQFF. The CDR3 DNA follows: TGTGCCAGCACCCAGGGGGATGAGCAGTTCTTC.

The CDR3 spells CASSYSVSLRTDTQYF. DNA for the CDR3: TGTGCCAGCAGTTACTCAGTTAGCTTGCGCACAGATACGCAGTATTTT. The chain is built from TRBV6-6 and TRBJ2-3; no clear D. The length of the CDR3 is 16 residues. CDR1 and CDR2 from the germline V gene are MNHNY and SVGAGI (reference sequence). Trimming left V 0 bases short and J 1 base short, with 11 bases between.

The V call is TRBV5-8, the J call TRBJ2-1; tentative D call: TRBD2 (6 bases). With 0 bases removed from V and 0 bases from J, the gap between germline ends came to 16 bases. The germline gives CDR1 SGHTS, CDR2 YDEGEE. CDR3 length: 18 amino acids. CDR3 protein: CASSLELSGPRSYNEQFF. The CDR3, as DNA: TGTGCCAGCAGCTTGGAACTCAGCGGGCCCCGCTCCTACAATGAGCAGTTCTTC.

J is TRBJ1-1 and V is TRBV19, with 7 bases identical to TRBD1. Germline trimming cut 9 bases from V and 1 base from J; bases unmatched to any gene: 11. This CDR3 has 15 amino acids. Per germline, CDR1 LNHDA and CDR2 SQIVND (reference sequence). Here the CDR3 reads CASIPTGLSNTEAFF. In nucleotides, the CDR3 is TGTGCCAGCATCCCGACAGGGCTATCGAACACTGAAGCTTTCTTT.

The V call is TRBV28, the J call TRBJ2-3; possible D gene TRBD2, 6 bases. The CDR3 runs to 15 residues. Germline CDR1 and CDR2: MDHEN and SYDVKM. V lost 3 bases, J lost 3 bases, and 13 bases lay in between. Written as DNA, the CDR3 is TGTGCCAGCAGTTTTGGGTCTAGCGTAACAGATACGCAGTATTTT. As protein: CASSFGSSVTDTQYF.

This clone was detected only a few times. The chain is built from TRBV4-3 and TRBJ2-1; D remains ambiguous. V lost 4 bases, J lost 0 bases, and 10 bases lay in between. The CDR3 covers 15 residues. From germline, CDR1 is LGHNA and CDR2 YSLEER. The DNA of the CDR3 is TGCGCCAGCAGCCTGGCTTTTAGCTCCTACAATGAGCAGTTCTTC. It translates to CASSLAFSSYNEQFF.

The V and J genes are TRBV7-3 and TRBJ1-1; no clear D. Germline CDR1 and CDR2: SGHTA and FQGTGA. The CDR3 extends over 13 amino acids. Trimming took 4 bases from V and 5 from J, leaving 11 bases between them. The CDR3 DNA follows: TGTGCCAGCAGCTCTGGGGTGGGGACTGAAGCTTTCTTT. Protein: CASSSGVGTEAFF.

The table lists this clone with a few counts. The chain combines TRBV28 with TRBJ1-5; maybe TRBD1 (6 bases). This CDR3 has 15 amino acids. The V and J ends lost 5 bases and 0 bases respectively, with 11 bases between them. Germline V CDR1 and CDR2: MDHEN, SYDVKM. Written as DNA, the CDR3 is TGTGCCAGCAGTCCCGGACAGTATAGCAATCAGCCCCAGCATTTT. It specifies CASSPGQYSNQPQHF.

The J gene is TRBJ2-7, the V gene TRBV19; TRBD2 aligns across 10 bases. The CDR3 runs to 15 residues. Per the germline V gene, CDR1 is LNHDA and CDR2 is SQIVND (reference sequence). V lost 6 bases, J lost 6 bases, and 11 bases stayed unmatched. CDR3 sequence (DNA): TGTGCCAGTAGCTCTCGAGCGGGAGGGCCCTCCGAGCAGTACTTC. Residues: CASSSRAGGPSEQYF.

V usage is TRBV7-2 and J usage is TRBJ1-2, with D perhaps TRBD1 (5 bases). The CDR3 length is 16 residues. The germline V gene has CDR1 SGHTA and CDR2 FQGNSA. Trimming cost V 0 bases and J 0 bases, with 11 bases left between them. The CDR3 DNA reads as TGTGCCAGCAGCTTAGCGGGACGGTCAGCTAACTATGGCTACACCTTC. This encodes CASSLAGRSANYGYTF. Based on the CDR3 plus reference TRBV7-2 and TRBJ1-2, the full variable domain is GAGVSQSPSNKVTEKGKDVELRCDPISGHTALYWYRQSLGQGLEFLIYFQGNSAPDKSGLPSDRFSAERTGGSVSTLTIQRTQQEDSAVYLCASSLAGRSANYGYTFGSGTRLTVV.

The chain employs TRBV11-3 and TRBJ2-5; 9 nucleotides agree with TRBD1. The J call may be in error: the DNA end matches TRBJ2-7 better. Germline V CDR1 and CDR2: SGHNT, YENEEA. There are 14 residues in the CDR3. DNA of the CDR3: TGTGCCAGCAGCCAGGGACAGGGAATCTACGAGCAGTACTTC. It specifies CASSQGQGIYEQYF.

The chain links TRBV5-5 to TRBJ2-7; TRBD1 agrees at 7 bases. Germline V gene data show CDR1 as SGHKS and CDR2 as YYEKEE (reference sequence). The CDR3 runs 15 residues. V was clipped by 3 bases and J by 0 bases; unmatched bases: 6. CDR3 sequence (DNA): TGTGCCAGCAGCTATGGACAGGACCCCTCCTACGAGCAGTACTTC. Translating gives CASSYGQDPSYEQYF.

This chain connects TRBV9 to TRBJ2-7; D possibly matches TRBD1 or TRBD2 (5 bases each). This CDR3 is built from 15 residues. Looked up from germline, CDR1 is SGDLS and CDR2 is YYNGEE. The ends were cut back, 7 bases at V and 3 bases at J, with 20 bases in the middle. The CDR3 nucleotides are TGTGCCAGCGGCGGTGAATCCGGGGCGGACTACGAGCAGTACTTC. Its protein is CASGGESGADYEQYF.

V usage is TRBV10-3 and J usage is TRBJ2-2; D ambiguous. Trimming shortened V by 2 bases and J by 4 bases, and 8 bases separated the two germline ends. CDR1 ENHRY and CDR2 SYGVKD come from the germline V gene. CDR3 size: 14 residues. The CDR3 DNA follows: TGTGCCATCAGTGAGGAAAGCCCCACCGGGGAGCTGTTTTTT. It is translated as CAISEESPTGELFF.

V usage is TRBV6-5 and J usage is TRBJ1-3; maybe TRBD1 (5 bases). The germline V gene has CDR1 MNHEY and CDR2 SVGAGI. This CDR3 has 12 residues. V was pared by 4 bases and J by 8 bases, with 9 bases between. CDR3 sequence reads: CASSSGWDTIYF. In DNA, the CDR3 is TGTGCCAGCAGTTCAGGGTGGGACACCATATATTTT.

J is TRBJ2-3 and V is TRBV9; TRBD1 agrees at 7 bases. Per germline, CDR1 SGDLS and CDR2 YYNGEE. The CDR3 is 16 amino acids. With 0 bases clipped from V and 2 bases from J, the junction kept 6 bases outside the gene matches. The CDR3 nucleotides read TGTGCCAGCAGCGTAGCCATGACAGGGACCACAGATACGCAGTATTTT. It specifies CASSVAMTGTTDTQYF.

This chain connects TRBV5-6 to TRBJ1-6; TRBD1 might be the D (6 bases). This CDR3 has 13 amino acids. V was pared by 1 base and J by 18 bases, with 17 bases between. CDR1 and CDR2 from the germline V gene are SGHDT and YYEEEE. The CDR3 is CASSLRRGLVPHF. The CDR3 DNA is TGTGCCAGCAGCTTGAGGCGGGGGCTGGTGCCCCACTTT.